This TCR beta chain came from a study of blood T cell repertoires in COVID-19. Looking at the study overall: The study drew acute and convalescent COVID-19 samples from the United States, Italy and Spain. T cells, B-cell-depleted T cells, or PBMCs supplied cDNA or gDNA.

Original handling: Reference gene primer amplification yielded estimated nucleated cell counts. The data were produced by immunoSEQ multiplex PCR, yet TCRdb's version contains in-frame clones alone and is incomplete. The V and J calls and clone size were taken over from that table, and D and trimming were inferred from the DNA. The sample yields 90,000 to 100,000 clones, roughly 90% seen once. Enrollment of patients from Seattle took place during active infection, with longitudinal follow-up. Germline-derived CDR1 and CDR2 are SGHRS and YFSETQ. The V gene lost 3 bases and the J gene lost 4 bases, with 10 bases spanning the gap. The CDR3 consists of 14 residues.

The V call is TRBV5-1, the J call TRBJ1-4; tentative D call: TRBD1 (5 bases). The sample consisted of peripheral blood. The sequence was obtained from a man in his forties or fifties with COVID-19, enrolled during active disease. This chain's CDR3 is CASSSTVNNEKLFF. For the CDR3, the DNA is TGCGCCAGCAGCTCGACAGTTAATAATGAAAAACTGTTTTTT.